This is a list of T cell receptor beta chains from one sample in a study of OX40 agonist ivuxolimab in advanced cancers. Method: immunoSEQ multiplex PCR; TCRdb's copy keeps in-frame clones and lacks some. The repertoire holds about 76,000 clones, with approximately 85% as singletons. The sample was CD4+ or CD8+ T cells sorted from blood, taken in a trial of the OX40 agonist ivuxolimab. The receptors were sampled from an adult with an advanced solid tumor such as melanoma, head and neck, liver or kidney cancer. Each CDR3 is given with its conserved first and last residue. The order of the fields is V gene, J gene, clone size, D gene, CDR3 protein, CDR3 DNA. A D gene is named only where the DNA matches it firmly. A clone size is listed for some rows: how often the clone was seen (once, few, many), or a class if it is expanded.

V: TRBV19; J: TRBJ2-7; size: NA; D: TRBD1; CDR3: CASSRDRGYEQYF; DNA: TGTGCCAGTAGTCGGGACAGGGGGTACGAGCAGTACTTC
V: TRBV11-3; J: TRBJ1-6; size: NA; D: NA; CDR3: CASSLSGGDSPLHF; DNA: TGTGCCAGCAGCTTATCCGGGGGCGATTCACCCCTCCACTTT
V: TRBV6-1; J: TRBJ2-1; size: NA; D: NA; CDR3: CASSDERSFF; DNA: TGTGCCAGCAGTGACGAAAGGTCGTTCTTC
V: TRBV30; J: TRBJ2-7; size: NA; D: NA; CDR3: CAWVKGGALEQYF; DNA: TGTGCCTGGGTAAAAGGGGGGGCTCTCGAGCAGTACTTC
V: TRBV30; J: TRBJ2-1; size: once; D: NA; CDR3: CAWTGLTDNEQFF; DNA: TGTGCCTGGACGGGACTGACTGACAATGAGCAGTTCTTC
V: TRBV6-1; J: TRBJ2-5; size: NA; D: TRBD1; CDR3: CASTPDRGPQETQYF; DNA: TGTGCCAGCACCCCTGACAGGGGCCCCCAAGAGACCCAGTACTTC
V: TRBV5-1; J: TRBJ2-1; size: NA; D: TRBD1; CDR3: CASSLGDRVNEQFF; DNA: TGCGCCAGCAGCTTGGGGGACAGGGTGAATGAGCAGTTCTTC
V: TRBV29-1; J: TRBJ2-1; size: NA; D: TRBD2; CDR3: CSVEPSAGRPNEQFF; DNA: TGCAGCGTCGAACCCTCAGCGGGGAGGCCGAATGAGCAGTTCTTC
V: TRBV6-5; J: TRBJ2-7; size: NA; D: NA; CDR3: CASTAGLGQYF; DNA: TGTGCCAGCACTGCCGGCCTCGGGCAGTACTTC
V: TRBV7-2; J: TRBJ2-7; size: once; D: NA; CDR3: CASSPDKYYEQYF; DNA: TGTGCCAGCAGCCCCGACAAGTACTACGAGCAGTACTTC
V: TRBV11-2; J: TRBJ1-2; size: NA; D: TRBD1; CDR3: CASSLLRRDREMHGYTF; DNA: TGTGCCAGCAGCTTACTGCGAAGGGACAGGGAGATGCATGGCTACACCTTC
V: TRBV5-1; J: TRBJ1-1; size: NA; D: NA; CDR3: CASSSREAGGAFF; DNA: TGCGCCAGCAGCTCCCGGGAAGCGGGTGGCGCTTTCTTT
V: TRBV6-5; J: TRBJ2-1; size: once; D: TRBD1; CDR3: CASSYSVTGGRNEQFF; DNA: TGTGCCAGCAGTTATTCGGTGACAGGGGGCAGGAATGAGCAGTTCTTC
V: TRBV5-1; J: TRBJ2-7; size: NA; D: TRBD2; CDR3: CASSLGTSGRVAYEQYF; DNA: TGCGCCAGCAGCTTGGGGACTAGCGGGAGGGTCGCCTACGAGCAGTACTTC
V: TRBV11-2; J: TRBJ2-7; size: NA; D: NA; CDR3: CASSFDLYEQYF; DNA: TGTGCCAGCAGCTTTGATCTGTACGAGCAGTACTTC
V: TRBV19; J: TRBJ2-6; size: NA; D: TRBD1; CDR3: CASSIGTGQGIAGANVLTF; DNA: TGTGCCAGTAGTATAGGGACGGGACAGGGCATCGCTGGGGCCAACGTCCTGACTTTC
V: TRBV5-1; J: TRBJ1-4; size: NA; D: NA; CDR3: CASSQGPNEKLFF; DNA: TGCGCCAGCAGCCAGGGACCTAATGAAAAACTGTTTTTT
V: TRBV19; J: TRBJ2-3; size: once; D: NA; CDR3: CASSIGSASTDTQYF; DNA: TGTGCCAGTAGTATAGGTAGCGCTAGCACAGATACGCAGTATTTT
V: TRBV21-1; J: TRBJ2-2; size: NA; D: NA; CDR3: CASSKGAGGPPNTGELFF; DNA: TGTGCCAGCAGCAAAGGCGCCGGGGGGCCCCCGAACACCGGGGAGCTGTTTTTT
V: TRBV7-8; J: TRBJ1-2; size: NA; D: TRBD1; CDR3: CASSLGQGNYGYTF; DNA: TGTGCCAGCAGCTTAGGACAGGGCAACTATGGCTACACCTTC
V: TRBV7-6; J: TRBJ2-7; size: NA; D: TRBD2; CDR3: CASSDPGTSGNEQYF; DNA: TGTGCCAGCAGCGACCCCGGGACTAGCGGGAACGAGCAGTACTTC
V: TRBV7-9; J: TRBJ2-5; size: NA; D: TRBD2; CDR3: CASSSPAGGRETQYF; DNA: TGTGCCAGCAGCTCCCCAGCGGGGGGTCGGGAGACCCAGTACTTC
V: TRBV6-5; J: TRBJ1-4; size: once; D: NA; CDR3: CASSYSPLDPREKLFF; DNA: TGTGCCAGCAGTTACTCGCCCCTGGACCCCCGAGAAAAACTGTTTTTT
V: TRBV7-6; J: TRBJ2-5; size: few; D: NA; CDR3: CASSLATDEVSQETQYF; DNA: TGTGCCAGCAGCTTAGCAACGGACGAGGTTTCCCAAGAGACCCAGTACTTC
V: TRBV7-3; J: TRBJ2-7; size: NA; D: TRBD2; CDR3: CASSSWISGGPSYEQYF; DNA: TGTGCCAGCAGCTCATGGATTAGCGGGGGGCCCTCCTACGAGCAGTACTTC
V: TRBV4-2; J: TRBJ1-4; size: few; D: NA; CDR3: CASSQALASGATNEKLFF; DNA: TGTGCCAGCAGCCAAGCCCTGGCATCGGGGGCAACTAATGAAAAACTGTTTTTT
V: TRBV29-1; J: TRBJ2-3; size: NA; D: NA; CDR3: CSVPKGSTQYF; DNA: TGCAGCGTTCCAAAGGGTTCTACGCAGTATTTT
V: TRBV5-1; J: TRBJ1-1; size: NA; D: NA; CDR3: CASRRDGVGTEAFF; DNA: TGCGCCAGCAGGAGGGACGGGGTAGGTACTGAAGCTTTCTTT
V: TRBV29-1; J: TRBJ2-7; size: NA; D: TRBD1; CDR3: CSVAQGASGTYEQYF; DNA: TGCAGCGTCGCACAGGGGGCTAGCGGTACCTACGAGCAGTACTTC
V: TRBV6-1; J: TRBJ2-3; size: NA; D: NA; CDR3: CASSILGATDTQYF; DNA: TGTGCCAGCAGTATACTTGGGGCTACAGATACGCAGTATTTT
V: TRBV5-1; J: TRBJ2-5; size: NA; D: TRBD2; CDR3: CASSPGGVQETQYF; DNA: TGCGCCAGCAGCCCGGGAGGGGTCCAAGAGACCCAGTACTTC
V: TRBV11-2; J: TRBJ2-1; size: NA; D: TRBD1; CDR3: CASSEGTVQEQFF; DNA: TGTGCCAGCAGCGAGGGGACAGTCCAAGAGCAGTTCTTC
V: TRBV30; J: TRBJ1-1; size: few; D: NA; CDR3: CARRALVNTEAFF; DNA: TGTGCCCGACGGGCCCTTGTGAACACTGAAGCTTTCTTT
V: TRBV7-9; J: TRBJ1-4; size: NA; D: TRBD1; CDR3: CASSLKTGGEKLFF; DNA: TGTGCCAGCAGCTTAAAGACAGGGGGTGAAAAACTGTTTTTT
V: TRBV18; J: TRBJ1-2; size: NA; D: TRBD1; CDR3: CASSPDRGWGYTF; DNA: TGTGCCAGCTCACCAGACAGGGGTTGGGGCTACACCTTC
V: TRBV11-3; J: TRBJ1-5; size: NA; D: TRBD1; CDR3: CASSRDRGFYSNQPQHF; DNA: TGTGCCAGCAGTCGGGACAGGGGGTTTTATAGCAATCAGCCCCAGCATTTT
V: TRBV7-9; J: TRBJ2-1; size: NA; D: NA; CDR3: CATGTVLNDEQFF; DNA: TGTGCCACCGGGACCGTCCTTAACGATGAGCAGTTCTTC
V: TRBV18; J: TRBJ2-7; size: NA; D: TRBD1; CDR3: CASSPRGQGIHEQYF; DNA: TGTGCCAGCTCACCACGGGGACAGGGTATACACGAGCAGTACTTC
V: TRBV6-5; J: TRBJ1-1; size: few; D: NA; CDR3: CASSLDKNTEAFF; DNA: TGTGCCAGCAGTCTTGACAAGAACACTGAAGCTTTCTTT
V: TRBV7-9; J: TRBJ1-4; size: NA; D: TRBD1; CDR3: CASSLTGTGEKLFF; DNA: TGTGCCAGCAGCTTAACTGGGACAGGTGAAAAACTGTTTTTT
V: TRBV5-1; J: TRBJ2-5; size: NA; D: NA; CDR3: CASSLGSGQETQYF; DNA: TGCGCCAGCAGCTTGGGCAGTGGGCAAGAGACCCAGTACTTC
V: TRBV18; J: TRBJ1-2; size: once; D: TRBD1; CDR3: CASSPGTGERGYTF; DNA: TGTGCCAGCTCACCAGGGACAGGGGAAAGGGGCTACACCTTC
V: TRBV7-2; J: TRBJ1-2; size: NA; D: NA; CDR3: CASSPIGANYGYTF; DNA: TGTGCCAGCAGCCCCATTGGCGCCAACTATGGCTACACCTTC
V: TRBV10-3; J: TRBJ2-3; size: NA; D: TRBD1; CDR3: CAISPGAGGRTDTQYF; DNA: TGTGCCATCAGTCCGGGCGCAGGGGGCAGGACAGATACGCAGTATTTT
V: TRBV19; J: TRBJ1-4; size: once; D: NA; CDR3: CASSIVGETNEKLFF; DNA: TGTGCCAGTAGTATAGTCGGTGAAACTAATGAAAAACTGTTTTTT
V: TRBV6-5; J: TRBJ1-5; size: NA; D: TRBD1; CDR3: CASKRQGENQPQHF; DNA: TGTGCCAGCAAGAGACAGGGAGAAAATCAGCCCCAGCATTTT
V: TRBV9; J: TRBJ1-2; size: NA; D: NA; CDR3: CASSVGRGDGYTF; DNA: TGTGCCAGCAGCGTAGGAAGAGGAGACGGCTACACCTTC
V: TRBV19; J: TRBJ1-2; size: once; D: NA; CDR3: CASSIDRIYGYTF; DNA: TGTGCCAGTAGTATAGACAGGATATATGGCTACACCTTC
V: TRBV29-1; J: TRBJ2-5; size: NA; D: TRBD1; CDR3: CSAGQGGEQYF; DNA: TGCAGCGCGGGACAGGGCGGTGAGCAGTACTTC
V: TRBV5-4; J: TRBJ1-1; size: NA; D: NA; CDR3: CASKTGNTEAFF; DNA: TGTGCCAGCAAGACAGGGAACACTGAAGCTTTCTTT
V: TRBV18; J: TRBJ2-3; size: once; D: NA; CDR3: CASSPPGYRADTQYF; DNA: TGTGCCAGCTCACCACCGGGGTACAGGGCAGATACGCAGTATTTT
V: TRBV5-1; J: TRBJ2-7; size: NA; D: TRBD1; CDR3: CASSIAPGQGRYEQYF; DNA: TGCGCCAGCAGCATAGCACCGGGACAGGGAAGGTACGAGCAGTACTTC
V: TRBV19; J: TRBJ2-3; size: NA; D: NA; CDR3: CASSDRRANTDTQYF; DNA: TGTGCCAGTAGTGACAGACGGGCCAACACAGATACGCAGTATTTT
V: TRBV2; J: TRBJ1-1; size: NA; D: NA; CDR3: CASTNDRSEAFF; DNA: TGTGCCAGCACAAACGACAGGTCTGAAGCTTTCTTT
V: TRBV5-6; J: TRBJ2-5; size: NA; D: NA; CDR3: CASSMSSQETQYF; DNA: TGTGCCAGCAGCATGAGTAGTCAAGAGACCCAGTACTTC
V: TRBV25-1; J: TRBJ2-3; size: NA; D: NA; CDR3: CASSEPIDTQYF; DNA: TGTGCCAGCAGTGAACCGATAGATACGCAGTATTTT
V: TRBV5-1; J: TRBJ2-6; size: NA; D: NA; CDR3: CASSALERVQAGANVLTF; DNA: TGCGCCAGCAGCGCCCTGGAGAGGGTACAGGCTGGGGCCAACGTCCTGACTTTC
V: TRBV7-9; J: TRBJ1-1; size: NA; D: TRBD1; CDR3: CATEGQGADTEAFF; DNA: TGTGCTACCGAGGGGCAGGGGGCGGATACTGAAGCTTTCTTT